This T cell receptor (beta chain) appears in the sequencing data of a study of T cells in Graves' hyperthyroidism and ophthalmopathy. Amplification yielded TCR beta CDR3 regions, with RNA transcripts as the source. RT-PCR in the first round (using the HTBI primer set) targeted the TCR CDR3. TCRdb reprocessed the multiplex PCR reads via MiXCR and lists one record per CDR3 protein. The sample holds 660,000 or so distinct CDR3 sequences, about 45% seen once. Pregnant or lactating patients were excluded, as were those with uncontrolled infection or other autoimmune disease. The CDR3 is made up of 12 amino acids. V lost 1 base, J lost 7 bases, and 7 bases lay in between.

The sample comprised peripheral blood or thyroid tissue (not recorded which). The chain carries TRBV12-3 or TRBV12-4 and TRBJ2-5, with D uncertain. This TCR came from an adult man with Graves' disease, either hyperthyroidism or ophthalmopathy (not recorded which). The CDR3 DNA reads as TGTGCCAGCAGTTTAGACGGTCGGACCCAGTACTTC. Its translation is CASSLDGRTQYF.